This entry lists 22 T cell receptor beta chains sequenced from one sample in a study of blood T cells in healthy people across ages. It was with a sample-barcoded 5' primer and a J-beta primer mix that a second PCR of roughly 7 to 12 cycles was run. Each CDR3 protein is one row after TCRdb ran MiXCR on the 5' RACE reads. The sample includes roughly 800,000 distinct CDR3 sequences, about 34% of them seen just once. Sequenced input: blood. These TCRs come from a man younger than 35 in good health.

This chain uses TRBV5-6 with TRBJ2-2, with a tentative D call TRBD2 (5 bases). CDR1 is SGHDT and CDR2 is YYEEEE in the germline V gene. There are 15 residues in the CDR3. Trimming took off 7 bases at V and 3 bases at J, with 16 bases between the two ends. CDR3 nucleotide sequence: TGTGCCAGCTATACAGAACCGGAGGACACCGGGGAGCTGTTTTTT. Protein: CASYTEPEDTGELFF.

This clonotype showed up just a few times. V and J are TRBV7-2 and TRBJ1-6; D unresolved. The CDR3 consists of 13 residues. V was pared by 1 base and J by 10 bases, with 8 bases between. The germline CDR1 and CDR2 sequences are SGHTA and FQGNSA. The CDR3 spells CASSLDKDSPLHF. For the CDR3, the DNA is TGTGCCAGCAGCTTAGATAAGGACTCACCCCTCCACTTT. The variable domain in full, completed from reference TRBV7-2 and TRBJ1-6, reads GAGVSQSPSNKVTEKGKDVELRCDPISGHTALYWYRQSLGQGLEFLIYFQGNSAPDKSGLPSDRFSAERTGGSVSTLTIQRTQQEDSAVYLCASSLDKDSPLHFGNGTRLTVT.

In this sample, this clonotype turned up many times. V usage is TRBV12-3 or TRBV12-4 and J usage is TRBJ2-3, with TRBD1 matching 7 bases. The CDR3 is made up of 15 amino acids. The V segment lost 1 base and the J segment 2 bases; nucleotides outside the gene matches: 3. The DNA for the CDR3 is TGTGCCAGCAGTTTAGGACAGGGTCTCACAGATACGCAGTATTTT. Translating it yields CASSLGQGLTDTQYF.

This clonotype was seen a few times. The CDR3 bases are TGTGCAAGTCGCTCCACTGTAGCGGGGGGGCCACTGGATACGCAGTATTTT. Amino acid sequence: CASRSTVAGGPLDTQYF. The chain uses TRBV12-2 and TRBJ2-3; the D call TRBD2 from the table was never checked on the DNA. TRBV12-2 is designated a pseudogene. The CDR3 is 17 residues long.

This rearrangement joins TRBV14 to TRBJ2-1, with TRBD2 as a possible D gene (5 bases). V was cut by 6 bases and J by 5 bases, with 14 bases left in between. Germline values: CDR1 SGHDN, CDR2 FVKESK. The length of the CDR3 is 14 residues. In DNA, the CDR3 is TGTGCCAGCAGTCCACTGACGGGGAACAATGAGCAGTTCTTC. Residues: CASSPLTGNNEQFF.

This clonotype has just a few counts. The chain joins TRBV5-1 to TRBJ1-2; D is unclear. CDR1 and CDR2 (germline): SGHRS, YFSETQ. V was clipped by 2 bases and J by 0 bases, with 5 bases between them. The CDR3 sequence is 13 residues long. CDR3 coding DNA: TGCGCCAGCAGCTTACCATCTAACTATGGCTACACCTTC. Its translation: CASSLPSNYGYTF.

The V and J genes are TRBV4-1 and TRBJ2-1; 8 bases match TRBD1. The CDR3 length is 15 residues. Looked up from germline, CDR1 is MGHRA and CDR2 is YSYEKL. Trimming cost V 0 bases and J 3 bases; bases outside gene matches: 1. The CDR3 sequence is CASSQDGQGYNEQFF. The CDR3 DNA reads TGCGCCAGCAGCCAAGACGGACAGGGCTACAATGAGCAGTTCTTC.

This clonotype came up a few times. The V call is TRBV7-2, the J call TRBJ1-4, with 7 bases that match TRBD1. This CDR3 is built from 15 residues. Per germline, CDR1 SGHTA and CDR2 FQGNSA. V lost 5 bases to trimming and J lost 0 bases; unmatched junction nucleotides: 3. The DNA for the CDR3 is TGTGCCAGCAGCCCGGGACAGACAACTAATGAAAAACTGTTTTTT. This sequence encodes CASSPGQTTNEKLFF.

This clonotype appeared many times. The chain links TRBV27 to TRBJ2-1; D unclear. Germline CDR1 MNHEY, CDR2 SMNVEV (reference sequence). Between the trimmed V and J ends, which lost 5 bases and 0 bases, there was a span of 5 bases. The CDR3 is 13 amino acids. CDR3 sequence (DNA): TGTGCCAGCAGTGAAAGCTCCTACAATGAGCAGTTCTTC. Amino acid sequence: CASSESSYNEQFF.

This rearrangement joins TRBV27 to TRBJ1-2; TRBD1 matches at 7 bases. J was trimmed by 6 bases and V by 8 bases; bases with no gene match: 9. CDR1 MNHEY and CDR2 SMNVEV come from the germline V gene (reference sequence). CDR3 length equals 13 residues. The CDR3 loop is CASRGRRGDGYTF. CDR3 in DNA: TGTGCCAGCCGCGGCCGCAGGGGGGATGGCTACACCTTC.

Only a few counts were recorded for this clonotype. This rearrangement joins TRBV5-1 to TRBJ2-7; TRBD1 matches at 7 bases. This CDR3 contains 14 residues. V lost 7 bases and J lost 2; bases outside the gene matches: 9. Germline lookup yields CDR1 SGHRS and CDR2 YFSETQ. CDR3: CASSIDRAAYEQYF. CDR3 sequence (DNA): TGCGCCAGCTCTATCGACAGGGCCGCCTACGAGCAGTACTTC.

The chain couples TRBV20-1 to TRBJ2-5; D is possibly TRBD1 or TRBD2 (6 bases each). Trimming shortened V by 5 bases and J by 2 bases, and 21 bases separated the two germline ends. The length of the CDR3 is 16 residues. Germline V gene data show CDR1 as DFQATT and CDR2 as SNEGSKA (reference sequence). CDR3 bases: TGCAGTGCTGGGGGCCCGCGGGGTAGTCGGCAAGAGACCCAGTACTTC. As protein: CSAGGPRGSRQETQYF.

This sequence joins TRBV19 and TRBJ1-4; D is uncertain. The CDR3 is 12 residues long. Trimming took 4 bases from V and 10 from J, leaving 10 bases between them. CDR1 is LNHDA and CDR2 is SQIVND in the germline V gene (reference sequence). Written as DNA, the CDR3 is TGTGCCAGTAGTACGGACCTCCGAAAACTGTTTTTT. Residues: CASSTDLRKLFF.

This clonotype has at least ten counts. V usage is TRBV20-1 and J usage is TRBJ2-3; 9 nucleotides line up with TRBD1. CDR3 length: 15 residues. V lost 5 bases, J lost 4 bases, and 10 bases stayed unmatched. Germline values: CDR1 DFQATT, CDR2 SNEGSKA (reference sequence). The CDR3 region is CSAHTGTGFSDTQYF. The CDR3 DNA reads TGCAGTGCTCACACCGGGACAGGGTTTTCAGATACGCAGTATTTT.

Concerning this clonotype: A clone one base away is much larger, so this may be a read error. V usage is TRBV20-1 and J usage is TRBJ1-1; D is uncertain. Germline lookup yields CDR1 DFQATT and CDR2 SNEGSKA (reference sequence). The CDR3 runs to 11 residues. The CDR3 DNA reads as TGCGGTGCTAGATTGAACACTGAAGCTTTCTTT. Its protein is CGARLNTEAFF.

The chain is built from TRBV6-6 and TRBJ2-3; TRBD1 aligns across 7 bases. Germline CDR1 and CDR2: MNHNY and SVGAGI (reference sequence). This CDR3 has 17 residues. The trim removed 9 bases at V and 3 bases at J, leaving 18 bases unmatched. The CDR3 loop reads CASTNQIDREFTDTQYF. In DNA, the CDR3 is TGTGCCAGTACAAACCAGATCGACAGGGAATTTACAGATACGCAGTATTTT.

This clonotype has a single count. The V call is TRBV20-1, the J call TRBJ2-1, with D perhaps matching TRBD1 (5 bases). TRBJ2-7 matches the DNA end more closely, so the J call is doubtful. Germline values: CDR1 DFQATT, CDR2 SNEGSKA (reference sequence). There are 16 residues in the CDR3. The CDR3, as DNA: TGCAGTGCCCAGCTGACAGACCTTAGCTCCTACAATGAGCAGTACTTC. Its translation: CSAQLTDLSSYNEQYF.

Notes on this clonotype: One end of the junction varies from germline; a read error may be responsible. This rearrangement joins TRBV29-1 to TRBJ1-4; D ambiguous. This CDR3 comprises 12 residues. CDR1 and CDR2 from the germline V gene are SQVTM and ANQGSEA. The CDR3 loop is CSVSDPNKKLFF. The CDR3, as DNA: TGCAGCGTCTCGGACCCTAATAAAAAACTGTTTTTT.

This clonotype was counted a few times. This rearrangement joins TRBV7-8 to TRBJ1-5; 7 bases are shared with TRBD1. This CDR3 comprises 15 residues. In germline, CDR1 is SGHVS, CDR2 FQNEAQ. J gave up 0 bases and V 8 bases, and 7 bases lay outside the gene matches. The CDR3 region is CASGRQGHSNQPQHF. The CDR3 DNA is TGTGCCAGCGGTAGACAGGGACATAGCAATCAGCCCCAGCATTTT.

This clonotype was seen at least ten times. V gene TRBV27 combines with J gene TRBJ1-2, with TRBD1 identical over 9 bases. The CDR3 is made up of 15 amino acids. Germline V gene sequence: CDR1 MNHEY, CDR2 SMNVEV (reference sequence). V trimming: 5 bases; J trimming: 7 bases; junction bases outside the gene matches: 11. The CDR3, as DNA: TGTGCCAGCAGTCTACGGACAGGGGCGACATCTGGCTACACCTTC. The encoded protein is CASSLRTGATSGYTF.

CDR3 region: CASSLVGGSTIYGYTF. DNA of the CDR3: TGTGCCAGCAGCTTAGTAGGGGGCTCCACAATCTATGGCTACACCTTC. The J gene is TRBJ1-2, the V gene TRBV7-2, with 7 nucleotides matching TRBD1. The CDR3 extends over 16 amino acids. Per the germline V gene, CDR1 is SGHTA and CDR2 is FQGNSA. After removal of 1 base from V and 4 bases from J, the junction contained 9 bases not matched to a gene. The full variable domain, with the rest looked up from reference TRBV7-2 and TRBJ1-2, is GAGVSQSPSNKVTEKGKDVELRCDPISGHTALYWYRQSLGQGLEFLIYFQGNSAPDKSGLPSDRFSAERTGGSVSTLTIQRTQQEDSAVYLCASSLVGGSTIYGYTFGSGTRLTVV.

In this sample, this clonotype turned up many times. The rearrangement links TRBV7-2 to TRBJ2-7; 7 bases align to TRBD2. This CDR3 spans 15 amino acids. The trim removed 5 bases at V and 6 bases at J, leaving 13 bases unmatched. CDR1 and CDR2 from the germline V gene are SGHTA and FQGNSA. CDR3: CASSTRGAGLGEQYF. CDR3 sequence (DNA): TGTGCCAGCAGCACTAGAGGGGCAGGACTAGGCGAGCAGTACTTC.